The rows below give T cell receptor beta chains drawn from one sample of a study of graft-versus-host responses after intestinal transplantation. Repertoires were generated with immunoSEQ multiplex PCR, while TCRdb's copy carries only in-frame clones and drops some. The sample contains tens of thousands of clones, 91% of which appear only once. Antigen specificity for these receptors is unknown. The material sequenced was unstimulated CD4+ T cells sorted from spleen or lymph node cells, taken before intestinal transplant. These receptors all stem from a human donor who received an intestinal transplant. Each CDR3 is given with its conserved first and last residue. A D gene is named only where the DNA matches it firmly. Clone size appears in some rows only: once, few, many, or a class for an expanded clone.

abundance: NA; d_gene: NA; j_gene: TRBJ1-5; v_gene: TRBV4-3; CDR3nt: TGCGCCAGCTTATGGGGCAGGGCCGATCAGCCCCAGCATTTT; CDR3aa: CASLWGRADQPQHF
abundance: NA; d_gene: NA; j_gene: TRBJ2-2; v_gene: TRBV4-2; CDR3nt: TGTGCCAGCAGCCAAGATGAGGGGGGGCCTAACGGGGAGCTGTTTTTT; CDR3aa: CASSQDEGGPNGELFF
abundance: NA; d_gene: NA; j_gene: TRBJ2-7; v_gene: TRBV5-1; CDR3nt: TGCGCCAGCAGCCCCCGACAGGACGGTTACGAGCAGTACTTC; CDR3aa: CASSPRQDGYEQYF
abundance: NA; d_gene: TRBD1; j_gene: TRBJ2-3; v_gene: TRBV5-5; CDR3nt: TGTGCCAGCAGCCCGGGACAGGGGGCCAGCACAGATACGCAGTATTTT; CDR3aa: CASSPGQGASTDTQYF
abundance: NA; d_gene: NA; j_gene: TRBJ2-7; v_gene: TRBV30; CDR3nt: TGTGCCTGGAGGCAGGGGCACTACAAGCAGTACTTC; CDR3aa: CAWRQGHYKQYF
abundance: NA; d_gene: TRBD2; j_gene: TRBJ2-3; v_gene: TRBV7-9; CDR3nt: TGTGCCAGCAGCTCTAAAGCTAGCGGGGGGGCACCGGATACGCAGTATTTT; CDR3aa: CASSSKASGGAPDTQYF
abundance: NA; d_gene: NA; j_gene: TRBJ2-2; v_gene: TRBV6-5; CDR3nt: TGTGCCAGCAGTTACCCCCCACAGGGGAACACCGGGGAGCTGTTTTTT; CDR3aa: CASSYPPQGNTGELFF
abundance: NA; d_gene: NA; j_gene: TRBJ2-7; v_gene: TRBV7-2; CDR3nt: TGTGCCAGCAGCTTAGCGGGGGGCTCCTACGAGCAGTACTTC; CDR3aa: CASSLAGGSYEQYF
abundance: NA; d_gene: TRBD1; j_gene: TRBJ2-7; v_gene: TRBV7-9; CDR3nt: TGTGCCAGCAGCTCCGGGACAGGGAGTCACGAGCAGTACTTC; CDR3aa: CASSSGTGSHEQYF
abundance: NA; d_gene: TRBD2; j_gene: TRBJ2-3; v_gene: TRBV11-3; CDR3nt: TGTGCCAGCAGCTCGCGGTCCGGACTAGCGGGGGAGACAGATACGCAGTATTTT; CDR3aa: CASSSRSGLAGETDTQYF
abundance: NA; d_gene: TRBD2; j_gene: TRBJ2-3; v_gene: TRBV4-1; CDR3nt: TGCGCCAGCAGCCCCCGGGGGGACTCCACAGATACGCAGTATTTT; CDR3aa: CASSPRGDSTDTQYF
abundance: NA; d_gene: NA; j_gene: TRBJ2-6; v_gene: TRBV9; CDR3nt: TGTGCCAGCAGCGTAGAGACGGGCTCTGGGGCCAACGTCCTGACTTTC; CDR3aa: CASSVETGSGANVLTF
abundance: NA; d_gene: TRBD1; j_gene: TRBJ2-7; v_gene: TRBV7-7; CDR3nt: TGTGCCAGCAGCTTAGCGGCAGGGGGCTCCTACGAGCAGTACTTC; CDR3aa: CASSLAAGGSYEQYF
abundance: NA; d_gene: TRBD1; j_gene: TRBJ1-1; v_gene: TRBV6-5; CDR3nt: TGTGCCAGCAGCGGACAGGGAATTAAAGCTTTCTTT; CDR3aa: CASSGQGIKAFF
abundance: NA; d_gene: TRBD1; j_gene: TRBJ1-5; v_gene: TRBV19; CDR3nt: TGTGCCAGTAGAGGGGTACAGGGGTTCAATCAGCCCCAGCATTTT; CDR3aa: CASRGVQGFNQPQHF
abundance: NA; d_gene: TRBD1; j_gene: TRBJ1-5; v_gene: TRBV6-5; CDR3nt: TGTGCCAGCAGTCGGACAGGGGGACGGTATCAGCCCCAGCATTTT; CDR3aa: CASSRTGGRYQPQHF
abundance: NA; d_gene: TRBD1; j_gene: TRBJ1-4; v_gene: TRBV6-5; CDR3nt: TGTGCCAGCAGTCGCGGACAGGGGGGACGCGAAAAACTGTTTTTT; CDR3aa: CASSRGQGGREKLFF
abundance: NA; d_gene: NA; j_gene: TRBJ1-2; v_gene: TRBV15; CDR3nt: TGTGCCACCAGCAGAGATAGAGGGTACTCCAACTATGGCTACACCTTC; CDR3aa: CATSRDRGYSNYGYTF
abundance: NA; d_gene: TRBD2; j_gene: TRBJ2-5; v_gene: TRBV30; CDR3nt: TGTGCCTCGACTAGCGGGGGGGAAGAGACCCAGTACTTC; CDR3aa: CASTSGGEETQYF
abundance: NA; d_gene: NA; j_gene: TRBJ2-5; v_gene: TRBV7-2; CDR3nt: TGTGCCAGCAGCCCAGACTCGTTCCCTGGAGAGACCCAGTACTTC; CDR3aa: CASSPDSFPGETQYF
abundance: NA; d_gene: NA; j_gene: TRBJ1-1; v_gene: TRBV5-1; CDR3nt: TGCGCCAGCAGCTTGGTAGCGGGGGACACTGAAGCTTTCTTT; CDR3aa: CASSLVAGDTEAFF
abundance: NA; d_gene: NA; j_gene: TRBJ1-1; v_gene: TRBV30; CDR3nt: TGTGCCTGGAGACCCCGGCGGGAGAACACTGAAGCTTTCTTT; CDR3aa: CAWRPRRENTEAFF
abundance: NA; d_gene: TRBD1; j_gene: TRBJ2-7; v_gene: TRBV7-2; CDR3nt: TGTGCCAGCAGCTTAGCGGGAAATCTAGCCACCGGGACAGGGGGCTACGAGCAGTACTTC; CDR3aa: CASSLAGNLATGTGGYEQYF
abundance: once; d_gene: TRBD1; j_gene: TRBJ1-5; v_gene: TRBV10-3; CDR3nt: TGTGCCATCAGTGCCGGACAGGGCAATCAGCCCCAGCATTTT; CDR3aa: CAISAGQGNQPQHF
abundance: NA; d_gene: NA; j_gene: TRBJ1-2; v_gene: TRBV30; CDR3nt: TGTGCCTGGAGTGTGGGGCAGGGGAACTATGGCTACACCTTC; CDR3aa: CAWSVGQGNYGYTF
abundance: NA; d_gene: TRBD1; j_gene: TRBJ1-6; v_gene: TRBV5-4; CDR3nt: TGTGCCAGCAGCTCCAGGACAGGGAACGTCCTTTCACCCCTCCACTTT; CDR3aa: CASSSRTGNVLSPLHF
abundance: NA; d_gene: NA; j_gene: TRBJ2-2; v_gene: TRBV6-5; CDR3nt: TGTGCCAGCAGAGTACAGGGATCTACCGGGGAGCTGTTTTTT; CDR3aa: CASRVQGSTGELFF
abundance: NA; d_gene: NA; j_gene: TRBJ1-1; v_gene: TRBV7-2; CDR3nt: TGTGCCAGCAGCTCGTCAGGGTGGGGCACTGAAGCTTTCTTT; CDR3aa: CASSSSGWGTEAFF
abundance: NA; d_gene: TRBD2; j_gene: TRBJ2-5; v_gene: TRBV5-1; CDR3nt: TGCGCCAGCAGCCCAGCGGGGGGGCAAGAGACCCAGTACTTC; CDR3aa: CASSPAGGQETQYF